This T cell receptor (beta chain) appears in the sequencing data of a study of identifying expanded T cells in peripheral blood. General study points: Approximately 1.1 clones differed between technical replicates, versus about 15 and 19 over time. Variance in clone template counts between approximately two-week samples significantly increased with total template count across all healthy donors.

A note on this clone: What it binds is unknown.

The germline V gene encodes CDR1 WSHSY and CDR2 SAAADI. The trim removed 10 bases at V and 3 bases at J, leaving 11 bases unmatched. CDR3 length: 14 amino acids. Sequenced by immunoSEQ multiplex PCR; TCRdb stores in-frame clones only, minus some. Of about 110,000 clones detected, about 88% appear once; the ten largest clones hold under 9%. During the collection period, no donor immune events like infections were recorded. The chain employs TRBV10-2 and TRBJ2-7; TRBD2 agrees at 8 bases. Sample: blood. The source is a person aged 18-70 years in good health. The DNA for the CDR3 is TGCGCCATCAAGGTGAGGGGGACTAGCTACGAGCAGTACTTC. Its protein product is CAIKVRGTSYEQYF.